Following are 21 T cell receptor beta chains from one sample sequenced in a study of type 1 regulatory T cells (dated by TCRdb to the early 2020s). Instrument used: Illumina MiSeq. Using fastp at Q25 and MiXCR, TCRdb reprocessed the public reads and kept productive beta chains. Each CDR3 protein appears once, grouped with its most common genes and DNA. The sample table lists tens of thousands of distinct CDR3 sequences, around 20% of them with a count of one. Of the sample, roughly 8.3% falls within the top ten clones. Antigens for these TCRs are unknown. The paper's findings and limits, for the study overall: A more restricted TCR repertoire was observed in Tr1 cells than in non-Tr1 cells, and this restriction was interpreted in the study as alloantigen-induced clonal expansion.

The sample consisted of cultured type 1 regulatory T (Tr1) cells, either the whole culture or a sorted fraction (not recorded which). This specimen's cell subset or site label, per the study, means: type 1 regulatory T cells sorted from the T-allo10 product. These receptors originate from a human donor in good health.

The chain employs TRBV30 and TRBJ1-1; weak D call: TRBD1 (5 bases). The germline V gene encodes CDR1 GTSNPN and CDR2 SVGIG (reference sequence). With 0 bases removed from V and 1 base from J, the gap between germline ends came to 9 bases. The CDR3 is 14 amino acids. Written as DNA, the CDR3 is TGTGCCTGGAGTGTACGAACAGGGAACACTGAAGCTTTCTTT. Translated, it gives CAWSVRTGNTEAFF.

This chain connects TRBV6-1 to TRBJ2-1; 8 bases are shared with TRBD1. This CDR3 spans 15 amino acids. CDR1 is MNHNS and CDR2 is SASEGT in the germline V gene. V lost 2 bases to trimming and J lost 6 bases; unmatched junction nucleotides: 6. CDR3 bases: TGTGCCAGCAGTGAAACCGGGACAGGCTTCAATGAGCAGTTCTTC. It encodes CASSETGTGFNEQFF.

The chain has TRBV27 and TRBJ1-1, with TRBD1 identical over 10 bases. V shed 6 bases and J 6 bases; nucleotides not matched to a gene: 10. The CDR3 totals 15 residues. Germline V gene data show CDR1 as MNHEY and CDR2 as SMNVEV (reference sequence). The CDR3 is CASRTRQGAGAEAFF. The CDR3 nucleotides are TGTGCCAGCAGGACAAGACAGGGGGCAGGGGCTGAAGCTTTCTTT.

This clonotype has ten or more counts. The chain uses TRBV28 and TRBJ1-4; maybe TRBD1 (5 bases). V gave up 5 bases and J gave up 0 bases, with 7 bases separating them. This CDR3 comprises 14 residues. Germline lookup yields CDR1 MDHEN and CDR2 SYDVKM. CDR3 in amino acids: CASSPTATNEKLFF. The CDR3 coding sequence is TGTGCCAGCAGTCCGACAGCAACTAATGAAAAACTGTTTTTT.

The chain has TRBV20-1 and TRBJ2-1; D is ambiguous. The CDR3 length is 15 residues. CDR1 DFQATT and CDR2 SNEGSKA come from the germline V gene (reference sequence). The V end was cut by 0 bases, the J end by 2 bases, with 11 bases between. The CDR3 coding sequence is TGCAGTGCTAGAGATCTCGGCTCAACCTACAATGAGCAGTTCTTC. This gives the protein CSARDLGSTYNEQFF.

The sample holds a few counts of this clonotype. The chain has TRBV20-1 and TRBJ2-3; TRBD2 matches at 13 bases. V lost 0 bases to trimming and J lost 6 bases; unmatched junction nucleotides: 6. CDR1 and CDR2 (germline): DFQATT, SNEGSKA (reference sequence). The CDR3 has 16 residues. The CDR3 here is CSARDPGLAGVDTQYF. The CDR3 nucleotides are TGCAGTGCTAGAGATCCAGGACTAGCGGGAGTGGATACGCAGTATTTT.

The V and J genes are TRBV7-3 and TRBJ1-1; 7 nucleotides match TRBD1. The CDR3 is 14 residues long. Germline V CDR1 and CDR2: SGHTA, FQGTGA. The J segment lost 4 bases and the V segment lost 4 bases, leaving 6 bases of the junction unmatched. Written as DNA, the CDR3 is TGTGCCAGCAGCTCGACAGGGCCGGGCACTGAAGCTTTCTTT. It specifies CASSSTGPGTEAFF.

This clonotype was detected many times. CDR3 nucleotides: TGCGCCAGCAGCTTCGGACCAAGCTCCTACGAGCAGTACTTC. This sequence encodes CASSFGPSSYEQYF. The chain links TRBV5-1 to TRBJ2-7, with D hard to call. The ends were cut back, 2 bases at V and 0 bases at J, with 9 bases in the middle. The CDR3 consists of 14 residues. The germline V gene has CDR1 SGHRS and CDR2 YFSETQ.

This clonotype was seen only a few times. The gene calls are TRBV20-1 and TRBJ2-3, with D tentatively TRBD2 (6 bases). Germline V gene data show CDR1 as DFQATT and CDR2 as SNEGSKA (reference sequence). Trimming shortened V by 7 bases and J by 2 bases, and 10 bases separated the two germline ends. The CDR3 runs 12 residues. The CDR3 nucleotides read TGCAGTGGGAGACTAGTCACAGATACGCAGTATTTT. Translated, it gives CSGRLVTDTQYF.

This clonotype was observed at least ten times. The chain is built from TRBV12-3 or TRBV12-4 and TRBJ1-1, with D possibly being TRBD1 (5 bases). The CDR3 sequence is 13 residues long. V lost 4 bases and J lost 4, with 10 bases in between. CDR3 in amino acids: CASSYRQGTEAFF. The CDR3 DNA follows: TGTGCCAGCAGTTACCGTCAGGGCACTGAAGCTTTCTTT.

In this sample, this clonotype turned up many times. The chain recombines TRBV5-1 with TRBJ2-1; D gene uncertain. V was cut by 0 bases and J by 1 base, with 8 bases left in between. Germline CDR1 is SGHRS and CDR2 is YFSETQ. The CDR3 totals 15 residues. CDR3 in amino acids: CASSLGGGSYNEQFF. The CDR3 bases are TGCGCCAGCAGCTTGGGAGGTGGGTCCTACAATGAGCAGTTCTTC.

This chain connects TRBV20-1 to TRBJ1-6; 7 bases line up with TRBD1. The CDR3 runs 17 residues. Trimming at V came to 6 bases and at J to 7 bases, leaving 18 bases not matched to a gene. Germline CDR1 DFQATT, CDR2 SNEGSKA (reference sequence). In nucleotides, the CDR3 is TGCAGTGCCCGCGAAGAGGGGGCCCCTATTGGGAATTCACCCCTCCACTTT. Amino acids: CSAREEGAPIGNSPLHF.

In this sample, this clonotype turned up many times. An end of the junction differs from the germline gene, which may be a read error. Here the CDR3 reads CASSLKETQYF. The CDR3 DNA is TGCGCCAGCAGCTTAAAAGAGACCCAGTACTTC. This sequence joins TRBV12-3 or TRBV12-4 and TRBJ2-5; D call uncertain. The CDR3 runs 11 residues.

The table lists this clonotype with a few counts. This chain uses TRBV19 with TRBJ1-5; D might be TRBD1 (5 bases). V lost 5 bases and J 1 base, leaving 9 bases between the germline ends. This CDR3 spans 14 amino acids. Germline V gives CDR1 LNHDA, CDR2 SQIVND (reference sequence). The CDR3 coding sequence is TGTGCCAGTAGTTCGGGGCTAAGCAATCAGCCCCAGCATTTT. Encoded protein: CASSSGLSNQPQHF.

The chain is built from TRBV29-1 and TRBJ2-3, with a weak D call TRBD1 (6 bases). V was trimmed by 4 bases and J by 2 bases, leaving 10 bases between them. Germline CDR1 reads SQVTM; CDR2 reads ANQGSEA. The CDR3 is 13 residues long. CDR3 DNA sequence: TGCAGCGTTGCAGGGGTTGACACAGATACGCAGTATTTT. Residues: CSVAGVDTDTQYF.

Only a few counts were recorded for this clonotype. V usage is TRBV5-1 and J usage is TRBJ1-1, with a tentative D call TRBD1 (5 bases). Germline CDR1 is SGHRS and CDR2 is YFSETQ. Between the trimmed V and J ends, which lost 4 bases and 1 base, there was a span of 11 bases. The CDR3 extends over 14 amino acids. In DNA, the CDR3 is TGCGCCAGCAGCGGGAATACAGGGAACACTGAAGCTTTCTTT. Its translation is CASSGNTGNTEAFF.

This clonotype turned up a few times. The chain recombines TRBV2 with TRBJ1-2, with TRBD1 as a possible D gene (6 bases). The CDR3 runs 12 residues. V lost 7 bases to trimming and J lost 4 bases, with 10 bases between them. CDR1 SNHLY and CDR2 FYNNEI come from the germline V gene. The CDR3 DNA sequence: TGTGCCAGCACAGGGGAGTCCTATGGCTACACCTTC. This codes for CASTGESYGYTF.

V and J are TRBV20-1 and TRBJ2-7; D gene uncertain. CDR1 is DFQATT and CDR2 is SNEGSKA in the germline V gene (reference sequence). The CDR3 loop spans 14 amino acids. With 0 bases removed from V and 3 bases from J, the gap between germline ends came to 12 bases. Here the CDR3 reads CSARDRDHVYEQYF. CDR3 coding DNA: TGCAGTGCTAGAGACCGAGACCACGTCTACGAGCAGTACTTC.

The gene calls are TRBV12-3 or TRBV12-4 and TRBJ2-7; 10 bases map to TRBD2. With 3 bases clipped from V and 3 bases from J, the junction kept 5 bases outside the gene matches. This CDR3 contains 15 residues. In nucleotides, the CDR3 is TGTGCCAGCAGTTTCTCGGCTAGCGGGAGCTACGAGCAGTACTTC. This gives the protein CASSFSASGSYEQYF.

The chain has TRBV6-1 and TRBJ2-3; 10 bases map to TRBD2. Per the germline V gene, CDR1 is MNHNS and CDR2 is SASEGT. Trimming removed 3 bases from V and 3 bases from J; junction bases left unmatched: 0. This CDR3 contains 14 residues. The CDR3 reads CASSETSGTDTQYF. The CDR3 bases are TGTGCCAGCAGTGAGACTAGCGGGACAGATACGCAGTATTTT.

Many counts were recorded for this clonotype. The genes are TRBV25-1 and TRBJ2-1; D might be TRBD2 (6 bases). CDR1 and CDR2 from the germline V gene are MGHDK and SYGVNS. The CDR3 runs to 15 residues. V was trimmed by 0 bases and J by 7 bases, leaving 13 bases between them. CDR3 sequence reads: CASSEYGTGANEQFF. In nucleotides, the CDR3 is TGTGCCAGCAGTGAATACGGAACGGGAGCTAATGAGCAGTTCTTC.